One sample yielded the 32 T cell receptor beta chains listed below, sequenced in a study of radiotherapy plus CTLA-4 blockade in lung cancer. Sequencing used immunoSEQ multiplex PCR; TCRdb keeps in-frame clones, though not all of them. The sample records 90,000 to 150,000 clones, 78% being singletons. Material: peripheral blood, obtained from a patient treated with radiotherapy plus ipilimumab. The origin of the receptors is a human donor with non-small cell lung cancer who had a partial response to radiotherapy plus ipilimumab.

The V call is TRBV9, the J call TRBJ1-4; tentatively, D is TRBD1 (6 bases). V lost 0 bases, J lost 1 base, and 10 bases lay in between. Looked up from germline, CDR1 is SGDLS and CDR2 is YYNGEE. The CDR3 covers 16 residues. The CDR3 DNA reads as TGTGCCAGCAGCGTAGATGGGGGCCAAACTAATGAAAAACTGTTTTTT. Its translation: CASSVDGGQTNEKLFF. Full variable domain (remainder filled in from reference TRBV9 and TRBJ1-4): DSGVTQTPKHLITATGQRVTLRCSPRSGDLSVYWYQQSLDQGLQFLIQYYNGEERAKGNILERFSAQQFPDLHSELNLSSLELGDSALYFCASSVDGGQTNEKLFFGSGTQLSVL.

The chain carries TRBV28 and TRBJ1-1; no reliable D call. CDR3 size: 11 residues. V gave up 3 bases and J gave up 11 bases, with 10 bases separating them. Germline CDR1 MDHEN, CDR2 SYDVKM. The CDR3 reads CASSLRYRAFF. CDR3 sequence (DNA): TGTGCCAGCAGTTTGCGGTATCGGGCTTTCTTT.

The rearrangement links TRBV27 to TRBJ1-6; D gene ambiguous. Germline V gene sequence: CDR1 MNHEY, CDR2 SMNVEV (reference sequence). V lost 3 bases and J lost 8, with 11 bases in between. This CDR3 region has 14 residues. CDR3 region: CASSLSPSDSPLHF. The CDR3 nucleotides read TGTGCCAGCAGTTTGTCCCCTAGTGATTCACCCCTCCACTTT.

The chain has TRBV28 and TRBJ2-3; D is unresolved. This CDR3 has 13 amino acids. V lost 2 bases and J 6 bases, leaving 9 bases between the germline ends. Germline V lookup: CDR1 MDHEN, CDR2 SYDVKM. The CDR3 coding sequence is TGTGCCAGCAGTTTACAATACAAGGATACGCAGTATTTT. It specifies CASSLQYKDTQYF.

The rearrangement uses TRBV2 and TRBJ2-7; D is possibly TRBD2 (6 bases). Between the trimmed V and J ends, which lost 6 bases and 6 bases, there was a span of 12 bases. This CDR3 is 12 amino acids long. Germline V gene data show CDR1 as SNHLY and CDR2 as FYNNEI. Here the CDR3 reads CASSDLGGEQYF. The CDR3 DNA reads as TGTGCCAGCAGCGATCTGGGGGGCGAGCAGTACTTC.

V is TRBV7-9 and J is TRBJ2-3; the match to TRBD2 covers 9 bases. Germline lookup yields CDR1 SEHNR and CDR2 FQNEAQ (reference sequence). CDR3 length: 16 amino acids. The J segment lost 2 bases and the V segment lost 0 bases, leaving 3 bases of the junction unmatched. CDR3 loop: CASSLASSGNTDTQYF. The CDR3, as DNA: TGTGCCAGCAGCTTAGCTTCTAGCGGGAACACAGATACGCAGTATTTT.

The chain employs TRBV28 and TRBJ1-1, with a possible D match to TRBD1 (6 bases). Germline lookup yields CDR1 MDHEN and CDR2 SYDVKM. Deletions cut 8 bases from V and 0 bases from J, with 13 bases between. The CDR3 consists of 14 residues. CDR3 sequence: CASDSQGMNTEAFF. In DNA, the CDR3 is TGTGCCAGCGACTCCCAGGGGATGAACACTGAAGCTTTCTTT.

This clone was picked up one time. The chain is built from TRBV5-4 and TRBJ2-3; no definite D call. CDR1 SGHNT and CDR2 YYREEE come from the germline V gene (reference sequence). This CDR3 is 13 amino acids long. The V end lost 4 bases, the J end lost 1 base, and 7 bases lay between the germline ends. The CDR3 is CASSPPGTDTQYF. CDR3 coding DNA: TGTGCCAGCAGCCCCCCGGGCACAGATACGCAGTATTTT.

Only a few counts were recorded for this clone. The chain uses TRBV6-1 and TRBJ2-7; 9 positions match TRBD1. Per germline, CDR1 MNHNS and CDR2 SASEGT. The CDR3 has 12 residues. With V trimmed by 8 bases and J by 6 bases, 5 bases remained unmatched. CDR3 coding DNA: TGTGCCAGCGGGACAGGGATGTCCGAGCAGTACTTC. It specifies CASGTGMSEQYF.

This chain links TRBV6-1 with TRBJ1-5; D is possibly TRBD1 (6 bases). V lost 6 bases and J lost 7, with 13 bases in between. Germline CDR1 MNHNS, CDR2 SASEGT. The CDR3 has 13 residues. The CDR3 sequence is CASRNAGDQPQHF. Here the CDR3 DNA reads TGTGCCAGCAGAAACGCAGGGGACCAGCCCCAGCATTTT.

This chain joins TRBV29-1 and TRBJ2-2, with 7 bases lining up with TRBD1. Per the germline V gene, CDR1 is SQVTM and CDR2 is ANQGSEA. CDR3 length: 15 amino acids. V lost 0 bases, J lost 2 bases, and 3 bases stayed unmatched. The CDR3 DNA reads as TGCAGCGTTGAAGATATAGGGGGCAACACCGGGGAGCTGTTTTTT. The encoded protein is CSVEDIGGNTGELFF.

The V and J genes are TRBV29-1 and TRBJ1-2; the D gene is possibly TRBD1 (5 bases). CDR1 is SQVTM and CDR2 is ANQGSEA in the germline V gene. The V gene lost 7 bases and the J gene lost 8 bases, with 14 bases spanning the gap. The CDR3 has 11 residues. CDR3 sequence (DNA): TGCAGCGCGGGGGATCGGCGCGGCTACACCTTC. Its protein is CSAGDRRGYTF.

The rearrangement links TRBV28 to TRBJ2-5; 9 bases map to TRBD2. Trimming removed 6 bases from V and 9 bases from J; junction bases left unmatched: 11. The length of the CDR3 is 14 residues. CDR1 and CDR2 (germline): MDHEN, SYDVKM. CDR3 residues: CASRVSGSRGAQYF. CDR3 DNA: TGTGCCAGCAGGGTTAGCGGGAGTAGGGGGGCCCAGTACTTC. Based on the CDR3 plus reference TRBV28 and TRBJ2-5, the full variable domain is DVKVTQSSRYLVKRTGEKVFLECVQDMDHENMFWYRQDPGLGLRLIYFSYDVKMKEKGDIPEGYSVSREKKERFSLILESASTNQTSMYLCASRVSGSRGAQYFGPGTRLLVL.

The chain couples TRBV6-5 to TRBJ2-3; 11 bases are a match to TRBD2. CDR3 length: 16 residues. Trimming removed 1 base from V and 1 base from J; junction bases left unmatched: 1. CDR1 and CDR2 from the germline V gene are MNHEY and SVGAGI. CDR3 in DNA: TGTGCCAGCAGTTACTTGGGACTAGCGGGCACAGATACGCAGTATTTT. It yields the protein CASSYLGLAGTDTQYF.

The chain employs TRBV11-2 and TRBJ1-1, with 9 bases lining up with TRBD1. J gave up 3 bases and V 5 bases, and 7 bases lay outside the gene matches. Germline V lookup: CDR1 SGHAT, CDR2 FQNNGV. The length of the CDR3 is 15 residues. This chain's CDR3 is CASSRGQGRDTEAFF. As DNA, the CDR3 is TGTGCCAGCAGCCGAGGACAGGGGAGGGACACTGAAGCTTTCTTT.

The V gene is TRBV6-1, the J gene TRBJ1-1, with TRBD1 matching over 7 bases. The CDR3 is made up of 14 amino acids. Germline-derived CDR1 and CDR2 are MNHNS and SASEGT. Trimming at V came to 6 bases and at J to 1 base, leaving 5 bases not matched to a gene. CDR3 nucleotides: TGTGCCAGCAGGGTCGGGACAGCGAACACTGAAGCTTTCTTT. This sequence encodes CASRVGTANTEAFF.

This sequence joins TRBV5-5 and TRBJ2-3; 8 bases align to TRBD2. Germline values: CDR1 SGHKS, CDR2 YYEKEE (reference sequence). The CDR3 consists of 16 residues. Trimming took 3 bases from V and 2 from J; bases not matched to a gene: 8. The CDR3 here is CASSSGTRVLTDTQYF. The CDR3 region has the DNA TGTGCCAGCAGCTCAGGGACTAGGGTCCTCACAGATACGCAGTATTTT.

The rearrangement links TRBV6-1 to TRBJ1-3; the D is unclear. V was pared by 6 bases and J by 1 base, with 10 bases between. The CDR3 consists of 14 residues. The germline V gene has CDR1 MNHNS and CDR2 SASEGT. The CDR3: CASRPGWSGNTIYF. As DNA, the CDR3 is TGTGCCAGCAGACCAGGTTGGTCTGGAAACACCATATATTTT.

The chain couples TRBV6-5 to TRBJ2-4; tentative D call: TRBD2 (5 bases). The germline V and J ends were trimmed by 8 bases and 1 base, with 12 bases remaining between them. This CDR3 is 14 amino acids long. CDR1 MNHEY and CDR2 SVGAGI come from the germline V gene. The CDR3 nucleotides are TGTGCCAGCGCGGGCTCGGGGGCCAAAAACATTCAGTACTTC. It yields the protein CASAGSGAKNIQYF.

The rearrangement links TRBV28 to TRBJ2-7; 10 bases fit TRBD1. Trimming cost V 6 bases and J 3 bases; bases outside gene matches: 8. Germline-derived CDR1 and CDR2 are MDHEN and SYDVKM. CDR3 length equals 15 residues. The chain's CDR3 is CASSRGTGAFYEQYF. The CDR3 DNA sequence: TGTGCCAGCAGCCGGGGGACAGGGGCTTTCTACGAGCAGTACTTC.

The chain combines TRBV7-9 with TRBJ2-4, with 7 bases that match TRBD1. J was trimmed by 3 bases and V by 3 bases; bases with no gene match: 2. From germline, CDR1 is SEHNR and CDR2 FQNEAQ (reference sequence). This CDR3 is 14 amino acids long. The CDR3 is CASSLAGGKNIQYF. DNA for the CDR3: TGTGCCAGCAGCTTGGCAGGGGGCAAAAACATTCAGTACTTC.

The CDR3 nucleotides read TGCGCCAGCAGCCAAGATTACGGGAGGGCCGAAGATACGCAGTATTTT. It is translated as CASSQDYGRAEDTQYF. The rearrangement joins TRBV4-3 to TRBJ2-3; 8 bases fit TRBD2. Per the germline V gene, CDR1 is LGHNA and CDR2 is YSLEER. The V and J ends lost 0 bases and 5 bases, in that order; junction bases with no gene match: 7. CDR3 length: 16 amino acids.

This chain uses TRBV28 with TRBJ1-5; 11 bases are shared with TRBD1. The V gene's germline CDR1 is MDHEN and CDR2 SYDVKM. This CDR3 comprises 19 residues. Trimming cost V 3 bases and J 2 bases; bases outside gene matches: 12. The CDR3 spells CASSFSPWGQGGGNQPQHF. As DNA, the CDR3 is TGTGCCAGCAGTTTTTCCCCCTGGGGACAGGGGGGGGGCAATCAGCCCCAGCATTTT.

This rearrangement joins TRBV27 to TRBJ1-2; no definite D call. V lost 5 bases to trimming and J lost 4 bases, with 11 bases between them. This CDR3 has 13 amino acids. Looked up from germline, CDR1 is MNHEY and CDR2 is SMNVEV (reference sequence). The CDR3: CASSPDTFYGYTF. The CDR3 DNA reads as TGTGCCAGCAGTCCAGACACCTTCTATGGCTACACCTTC.

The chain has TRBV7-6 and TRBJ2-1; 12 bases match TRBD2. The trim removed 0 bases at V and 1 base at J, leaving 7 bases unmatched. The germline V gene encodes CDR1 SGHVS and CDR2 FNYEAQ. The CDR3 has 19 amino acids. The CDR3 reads CASSLALSLAGGSYNEQFF. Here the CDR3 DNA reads TGTGCCAGCAGCTTAGCGCTATCACTAGCGGGAGGTTCCTACAATGAGCAGTTCTTC.

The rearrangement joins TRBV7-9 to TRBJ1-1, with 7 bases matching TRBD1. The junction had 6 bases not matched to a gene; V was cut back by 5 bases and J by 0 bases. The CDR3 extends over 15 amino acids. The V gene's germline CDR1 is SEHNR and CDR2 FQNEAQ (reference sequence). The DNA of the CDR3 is TGTGCCAGCAGCCCCCTGGGACAGATGAACACTGAAGCTTTCTTT. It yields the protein CASSPLGQMNTEAFF.

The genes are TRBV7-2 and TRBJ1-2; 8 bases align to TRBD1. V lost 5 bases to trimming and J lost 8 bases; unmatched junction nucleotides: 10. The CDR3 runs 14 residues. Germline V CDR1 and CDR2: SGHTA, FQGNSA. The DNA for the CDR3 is TGTGCCAGCAGCCCCAGGGGGCCAGCGGCCGGCTACACCTTC. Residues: CASSPRGPAAGYTF.

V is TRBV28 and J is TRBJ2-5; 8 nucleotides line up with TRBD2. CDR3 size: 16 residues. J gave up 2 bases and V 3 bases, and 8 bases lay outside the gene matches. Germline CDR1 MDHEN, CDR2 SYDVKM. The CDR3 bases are TGTGCCAGCAGTTTCTCCAGCGGGAGTTGGCAAGAGACCCAGTACTTC. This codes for CASSFSSGSWQETQYF.

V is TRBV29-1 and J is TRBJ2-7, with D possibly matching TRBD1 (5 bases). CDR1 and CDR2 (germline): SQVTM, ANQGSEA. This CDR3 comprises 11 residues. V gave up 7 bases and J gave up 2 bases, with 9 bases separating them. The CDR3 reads CSGQKTYEQYF. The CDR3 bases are TGCAGCGGACAGAAAACCTACGAGCAGTACTTC.

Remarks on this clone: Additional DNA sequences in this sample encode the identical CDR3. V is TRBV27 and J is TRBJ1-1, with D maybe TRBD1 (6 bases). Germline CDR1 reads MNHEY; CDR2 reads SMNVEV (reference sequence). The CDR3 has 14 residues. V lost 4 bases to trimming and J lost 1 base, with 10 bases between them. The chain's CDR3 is CASSSRTANTEAFF. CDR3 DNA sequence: TGTGCCAGCAGTTCTCGGACAGCGAACACTGAAGCTTTCTTT.

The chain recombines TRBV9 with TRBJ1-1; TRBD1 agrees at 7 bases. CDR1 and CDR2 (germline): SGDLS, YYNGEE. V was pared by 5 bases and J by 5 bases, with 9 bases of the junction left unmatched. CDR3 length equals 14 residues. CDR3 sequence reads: CASSRTGSRTEAFF. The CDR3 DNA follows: TGTGCCAGCAGTCGGACAGGTTCCAGGACTGAAGCTTTCTTT.

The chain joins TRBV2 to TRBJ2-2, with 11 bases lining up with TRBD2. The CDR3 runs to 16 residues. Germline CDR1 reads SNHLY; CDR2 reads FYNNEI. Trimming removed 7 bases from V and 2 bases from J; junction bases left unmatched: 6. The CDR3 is CASKGGLAVNTGELFF. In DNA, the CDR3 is TGTGCCAGCAAGGGGGGACTAGCGGTCAACACCGGGGAGCTGTTTTTT.